A selection of T cell receptor beta chains follows, all from one sample in a study of blood T cell repertoires in COVID-19. Here immunoSEQ multiplex PCR was the method, and the copy in TCRdb shows in-frame clones only, minus some. The sample lists roughly 150,000 clones, around 89% occurring once. The sample comprised peripheral blood. The receptors shown here come from a man between 60 and 70 years old with acute or convalescent COVID-19. The CDR3 runs from the conserved cysteine through the conserved F or W. The order of the fields is CDR3 length, V gene, CDR3 protein.

len: 15; v_gene: TRBV5-4; CDR3aa: CASSLGPGQGIEQYF
len: 16; v_gene: TRBV11-3; CDR3aa: CASSLGWRRDDTEAFF
len: 18; v_gene: TRBV27; CDR3aa: CASSLSVGTGDPNTEAFF
len: 14; v_gene: TRBV6-6; CDR3aa: CASTWDRTNTEAFF
len: 14; v_gene: TRBV27; CDR3aa: CASNPRTGNSPLHF
len: 14; v_gene: TRBV30; CDR3aa: CAWSVRAGTDTQYF
len: 16; v_gene: TRBV5-4; CDR3aa: CASSLAGGKPNYEQYF
len: 12; v_gene: TRBV15; CDR3aa: CATSEGVYGYTF
len: 13; v_gene: TRBV12-3/TRBV12-4; CDR3aa: CASSPMSTGELFF
len: 13; v_gene: TRBV27; CDR3aa: CASSSGQNTEAFF
len: 14; v_gene: TRBV6-5; CDR3aa: CASSDRGINQPQHF
len: 14; v_gene: TRBV4-2; CDR3aa: CASSQPVQRETQYF
len: 13; v_gene: TRBV25-1; CDR3aa: CASSRSRNYGYTF
len: 15; v_gene: TRBV7-9; CDR3aa: CASSGIEGEDTEAFF
len: 12; v_gene: TRBV2; CDR3aa: CASSASPLEQYF
len: 15; v_gene: TRBV6-5; CDR3aa: CASSYSRRGNTEAFF
len: 14; v_gene: TRBV18; CDR3aa: CASSPAARGKEQFF
len: 14; v_gene: TRBV19; CDR3aa: CASTSRSLNTEAFF
len: 15; v_gene: TRBV6-5; CDR3aa: CASSYVSKISEEQYF
len: 13; v_gene: TRBV7-2; CDR3aa: CASSLNRADGYTF
len: 15; v_gene: TRBV4-3; CDR3aa: CASSQDFYAGNGYTF
len: 14; v_gene: TRBV3-1/TRBV3-2; CDR3aa: CASSPGGHSETQYF